This TCR beta chain was retrieved from a study of T cell repertoires in cytomegalovirus infection (dated by TCRdb to between 2018 and 2021). About the full investigation: Donor HLA type was relevant to the analysis, because carriage of CMV infection together with the matching HLA type was indicated by public TCR beta signatures.

To note about this clonotype: No cognate antigen has been identified for it. At one of its ends the junction is not consistent with the germline gene, which may arise from a read error.

Instrument used: Illumina HiSeq 1500. TCRdb cleaned the public reads at Q25 with fastp, built clones with MiXCR and kept in-frame beta chains. When rows share a CDR3 protein, they turn into one entry using the most common DNA and genes. The sample contains some 680,000 distinct CDR3 sequences, approximately 40% of them found a single time. The top ten clonotypes cover around 2.8% of the sample. CDR1 and CDR2 were assigned from the germline V gene (reference sequence) as LNHDA and SQIVND. Inclusive of the bounding cysteine and phenylalanine, the CDR3 is 15 residues long. The retained sequence is limited to the CDR3, 45 bases, with the frame set at the first base. What the research found in general, with its limitations: Cumulative frequency of public TCR beta family members discriminated carriers of CMV infection plus the relevant HLA type in this cohort and an independent 352-donor cohort. In the ex vivo response, HLA-C-restricted CMV-specific TCR beta clonotypes were dominant, and in two of eight donors the single most frequent clonotype came from this HLA-C-restricted group.

The sequence was obtained from a human donor in good health (CMV status not recorded). Some clones in this sample may be carry-over from other donors' samples. The sequence links TRBV19 to TRBJ2-4; TRBD2 is a weak D gene call, 5 bases matching. Sequences were obtained from PBMCs. The bases are TGTGCCAGTAGTATTGGGAGAATAGCCAAAAACATTCCGTACTTC. Translated, this gives CASSIGRIAKNIPYF.